Following are 14 T cell receptor beta chains from one sample sequenced in a study of T-cell memory formation after mild COVID-19. One entry per CDR3 protein results from TCRdb running MiXCR on the 5' RACE reads. The profile covers about 360,000 distinct CDR3 sequences, with roughly 13% appearing a single time and about 22% taken by the ten largest. The specimen sequenced was PBMCs or a T cell subset sorted from them (not recorded which). These receptor sequences come from a man between 18 and 35 years old who had mild COVID-19 (a few samples of this study predate the infection). Cell type and time point are not known.

The rearrangement uses TRBV6-5 and TRBJ1-1; possible D gene TRBD1, 5 bases. CDR1 is MNHEY, CDR2 SVGAGI, per germline. Trimming shortened V by 1 base and J by 12 bases, and 12 bases separated the two germline ends. The CDR3 has 12 residues. As DNA, the CDR3 is TGTGCCAGCAGTTACTTCGGGGACGTTACTTTCTTT. Protein sequence: CASSYFGDVTFF.

The chain combines TRBV6-5 with TRBJ1-1; 7 bases are shared with TRBD1. V shed 6 bases, J shed 0 bases, and the junction held 4 bases outside the gene matches. CDR3 length: 14 residues. CDR1 and CDR2 (germline): MNHEY, SVGAGI. The CDR3 DNA is TGTGCCAGCAGAGACAGGGTCATGAACACTGAAGCTTTCTTT. Protein: CASRDRVMNTEAFF.

The rearrangement links TRBV7-9 to TRBJ2-6; D tentatively reads TRBD1 or TRBD2 (6 bases each). Germline CDR1 reads SEHNR; CDR2 reads FQNEAQ (reference sequence). Trimming took 2 bases from V and 0 from J, leaving 11 bases between them. The CDR3 runs to 17 residues. CDR3 sequence reads: CASSLSRGLSGANVLTF. CDR3 DNA sequence: TGTGCCAGCAGCTTAAGCAGGGGACTCTCTGGGGCCAACGTCCTGACTTTC.

This clonotype occurred a few times. A read error may produce the germline difference seen at one junction end. This chain connects TRBV11-2 to TRBJ2-1; D is possibly TRBD2 (6 bases). The length of the CDR3 is 12 residues. CDR1 is SGHAT, CDR2 FQNNGV, per germline. CDR3 loop: CASSSIAAGTIF. The CDR3 DNA sequence: TGTGCCAGCAGCTCTATCGCGGCGGGGACGATCTTC.

The rearrangement links TRBV20-1 to TRBJ2-5, with 8 bases that match TRBD2. The CDR3 spans 15 residues. Trimming took 0 bases from V and 4 from J; bases not matched to a gene: 7. Germline V gene data show CDR1 as DFQATT and CDR2 as SNEGSKA (reference sequence). The CDR3: CSARDPSGGGETQYF. The CDR3 bases are TGCAGTGCTAGAGATCCCAGCGGGGGTGGAGAGACCCAGTACTTC.

This clonotype was observed at least ten times. The chain links TRBV7-3 to TRBJ2-3, with unresolved D. Germline CDR1 SGHTA, CDR2 FQGTGA. V shed 2 bases and J shed 2 bases, with 5 bases lying between them. The CDR3 spans 13 residues. The DNA of the CDR3 is TGTGCCAGCAGCTTAGCGAACACAGATACGCAGTATTTT. This translates into CASSLANTDTQYF.

This clonotype was picked up a small number of times. The V gene is TRBV10-3, the J gene TRBJ1-3; no firm D call. V was trimmed by 0 bases and J by 0 bases, leaving 9 bases between them. Germline-derived CDR1 and CDR2 are ENHRY and SYGVKD. The CDR3 consists of 16 residues. The CDR3 region has the DNA TGTGCCATCAGTGAGTCAGGCAGCCGCTCTGGAAACACCATATATTTT. This encodes CAISESGSRSGNTIYF.

This clonotype appeared a few times. The gene calls are TRBV10-3 and TRBJ2-5; D ambiguous. Trimming removed 4 bases from V and 5 bases from J, with 20 bases in between. Germline CDR1 ENHRY, CDR2 SYGVKD. The CDR3 is 16 residues long. DNA of the CDR3: TGTGCCATCAGTGTTGACATATCAGCCTCCGGGGAGACCCAGTACTTC. This encodes CAISVDISASGETQYF.

This clonotype was counted a few times. V is TRBV6-5 and J is TRBJ2-7; 9 positions match TRBD1. Trimming took 6 bases from V and 3 from J; bases not matched to a gene: 9. The CDR3 loop spans 15 amino acids. Germline CDR1 is MNHEY and CDR2 is SVGAGI. The CDR3 reads CASSRATGGIYEQYF. The CDR3 DNA sequence: TGTGCCAGCAGCCGCGCTACAGGGGGCATCTACGAGCAGTACTTC.

This chain connects TRBV4-1 to TRBJ2-5; possible D gene TRBD1, 6 bases. Between the trimmed V and J ends, which lost 0 bases and 4 bases, there was a span of 18 bases. Germline V gene sequence: CDR1 MGHRA, CDR2 YSYEKL. The CDR3 extends over 17 amino acids. Written as DNA, the CDR3 is TGCGCCAGCAGCCAAGAAGGGCGACAGGCACCGGGAGAGACCCAGTACTTC. Translation gives CASSQEGRQAPGETQYF.

The chain joins TRBV13 to TRBJ2-3; 9 nucleotides agree with TRBD2. Germline CDR1 and CDR2: PRHDT and FYEKMQ (reference sequence). This CDR3 is 16 amino acids long. V dropped 0 bases and J dropped 6; count of bases not matched to a gene: 7. The CDR3 loop reads CASSLGVGGGADTQYF. In nucleotides, the CDR3 is TGTGCCAGCAGCTTAGGCGTTGGCGGGGGGGCTGATACGCAGTATTTT. The variable domain in full, completed from reference TRBV13 and TRBJ2-3, reads AAGVIQSPRHLIKEKRETATLKCYPIPRHDTVYWYQQGPGQDPQFLISFYEKMQSDKGSIPDRFSAQQFSDYHSELNMSSLELGDSALYFCASSLGVGGGADTQYFGPGTRLTVL.

This clonotype was detected only a few times. The CDR3, as DNA: TGTGCCAGCAGTTACGGGGCCGGGGGGGAGCTGTTTTTT. It specifies CASSYGAGGELFF. The chain combines TRBV6-5 with TRBJ2-2; TRBD1 might be the D (5 bases). Trimming stripped 2 bases from V and 8 bases from J, with 9 bases between. Germline V CDR1 and CDR2: MNHEY, SVGAGI. The CDR3 is made up of 13 amino acids.

A few counts support this clonotype. The V and J genes are TRBV20-1 and TRBJ1-2; weak D call: TRBD1 (5 bases). Germline assignment: CDR1 DFQATT and CDR2 SNEGSKA (reference sequence). The V end lost 3 bases, the J end lost 1 base, and 12 bases lay between the germline ends. The CDR3 runs to 14 residues. CDR3 region: CSASRGLINYGYTF. Written as DNA, the CDR3 is TGCAGTGCTAGCCGGGGACTGATTAACTATGGCTACACCTTC.

This sequence joins TRBV5-1 and TRBJ1-1; maybe TRBD1 (5 bases). The CDR3 runs to 14 residues. Germline assignment: CDR1 SGHRS and CDR2 YFSETQ. Trimming removed 2 bases from V and 4 bases from J, with 12 bases in between. CDR3 DNA: TGCGCCAGCAGCTTCACCCAGGGTACCACTGAAGCTTTCTTT. Translation: CASSFTQGTTEAFF.